At least ten counts were recorded for the clone carrying this TCR beta chain. Orbital computed tomography and thyroid ultrasound, along with TRAb, serum thyroxine and clinical symptoms, underpinned diagnosis. RNA transcripts served as template for amplifying TCR beta CDR3 sequences. The authors performed first-round RT-PCR with HTBI primers and then a second-round multiplex PCR. A single record per CDR3 protein comes from TCRdb applying MiXCR to the multiplex PCR reads. The data contain about 590,000 distinct CDR3 sequences, under 40% of them seen just once; the ten biggest clones take up about 4.1%. These data come from a study of Graves' ophthalmopathy and Graves' hyperthyroidism. This clonotype originated in an adult man with Graves' hyperthyroidism. Sequencing was performed on peripheral blood or thyroid tissue (not recorded which).

The CDR3 bases are TGCAGTGCTCCTACGGACACAGGGTACAATCAGCCCCAGCATTTT. The encoded protein is CSAPTDTGYNQPQHF. The gene calls are TRBV20-1 and TRBJ1-5, with D possibly matching TRBD1 (6 bases). The CDR3 extends over 15 amino acids. V was shortened by 5 bases and J by 3 bases, with 17 bases between the two germline ends. Germline assignment: CDR1 DFQATT and CDR2 SNEGSKA (reference sequence).